A selection of T cell receptor beta chains follows, all from one sample in a study of cytomegalovirus exposure and HLA in healthy donors. Method: immunoSEQ multiplex PCR; TCRdb's copy keeps in-frame clones and lacks some. The table has a few hundred thousand clones, over 90% seen once. The material sequenced was PBMCs. These TCRs come from a girl aged 2-10 years in good health and CMV-seronegative. Both conserved end residues are part of each CDR3. The D gene is left open where the match is weak. Size is stated for part of the rows, as once, few or many counts, or as a class when the clone is expanded.

d_gene	v_gene	j_gene	abundance	CDR3aa	CDR3nt
TRBD2	TRBV4-2	TRBJ2-3	.	CASGQDFLAGVDTQYF	TGTGCCAGCGGCCAAGATTTCCTAGCGGGGGTGGATACGCAGTATTTT
TRBD2	TRBV15	TRBJ2-5	.	CATSRVTGGQETQYF	TGTGCCACCAGCAGAGTTACCGGGGGGCAAGAGACCCAGTACTTC
TRBD1	TRBV9	TRBJ2-2	.	CASSLNRGTGELFF	TGTGCCAGCAGCTTAAACAGGGGCACCGGGGAGCTGTTTTTT
TRBD2	TRBV10-3	TRBJ2-2	.	CAISDGTSGTNTGELFF	TGTGCCATCAGTGATGGGACTAGCGGGACGAACACCGGGGAGCTGTTTTTT
.	TRBV13	TRBJ1-1	few	CASSLPGISTEAFF	TGTGCCAGCAGCTTACCAGGGATAAGCACTGAAGCTTTCTTT
.	TRBV4-1	TRBJ2-5	few	CASSQGAGEETQYF	TGCGCCAGCAGCCAAGGGGCAGGGGAAGAGACCCAGTACTTC
TRBD1	TRBV27	TRBJ1-2	.	CASRPGQGANGYTF	TGTGCCAGCAGACCGGGACAGGGGGCGAACGGCTACACCTTC
.	TRBV6-5	TRBJ1-5	.	CASSYGTGSNQPQHF	TGTGCCAGCAGTTACGGCACCGGGAGCAATCAGCCCCAGCATTTT
.	TRBV29-1	TRBJ1-5	.	CSVGQILGQPQHF	TGCAGCGTCGGACAGATCTTAGGGCAGCCCCAGCATTTT
.	TRBV6-1	TRBJ2-1	.	CATAFGLTLNEQFF	TGTGCCACCGCCTTCGGTCTGACTCTCAATGAGCAGTTCTTC
.	TRBV7-8	TRBJ1-1	.	CASSELTAGSDTEAFF	TGTGCCAGCAGCGAATTAACGGCGGGGTCGGACACTGAAGCTTTCTTT
.	TRBV6-6	TRBJ1-2	.	CASSYLQGSGYTF	TGTGCCAGCAGTTATCTGCAGGGTTCGGGCTACACCTTC
TRBD1	TRBV5-6	TRBJ1-2	.	CASSATDRGHGYTF	TGTGCCAGCAGCGCGACCGACAGGGGCCATGGCTACACCTTC
.	TRBV28	TRBJ1-5	.	CASRGQDFYQPQHF	TGTGCCAGCAGAGGGCAGGACTTTTATCAGCCCCAGCATTTT
.	TRBV28	TRBJ2-7	.	CASSPPHSGRGDF	TGTGCCAGCAGTCCGCCCCATAGTGGCAGGGGGGACTTC
TRBD1	TRBV14	TRBJ2-7	.	CASSRYRDRDHEQYF	TGTGCCAGCAGCCGTTACCGAGACAGGGACCACGAGCAGTACTTC
.	TRBV6-5	TRBJ2-7	.	CASRPLSSYEQYF	TGTGCCAGCAGGCCACTATCCTCCTACGAGCAGTACTTC
.	TRBV27	TRBJ2-7	.	CASSLRESYEQYF	TGTGCCAGCAGTTTACGTGAGTCCTACGAGCAGTACTTC
TRBD1	TRBV10-3	TRBJ2-3	.	CAINISRDRLDTQYF	TGTGCCATCAATATCTCCCGGGACAGGTTGGATACGCAGTATTTT
.	TRBV20-1	TRBJ2-5	.	CSAVRETQYF	TGCAGTGCCGTTCGAGAGACCCAGTACTTC